Below, 18 T cell receptor beta chains from the same sample are listed, as sequenced in a study of shared clonotypes between healthy human individuals. Profiling relied on immunoSEQ multiplex PCR, and the TCRdb table lists in-frame clones only, not all of them. The data contain around 2.5 million clones, 93% of them seen just once; the ten biggest clones take up 0.36%. Sample: naive CD4+ T cells from PBMCs. Subset defined: CD45RA+ positively selected. The receptors stem from a man between 18 and 35 years old in good health. Some clones in this sample may be carry-over from other donors' samples.

The rearrangement joins TRBV4-2 to TRBJ2-7, with 9 bases lining up with TRBD2. The CDR3 is made up of 14 amino acids. V gave up 0 bases and J gave up 5 bases; unmatched junction bases: 2. Germline assignment: CDR1 LGHNA and CDR2 YNFKEQ. The CDR3 sequence: CASSQDRTSDEQYF. DNA of the CDR3: TGTGCCAGCAGCCAAGATAGGACTAGCGACGAGCAGTACTTC.

The J gene is TRBJ2-7, the V gene TRBV7-3; no definite D call. This CDR3 is 15 amino acids long. Germline V gene sequence: CDR1 SGHTA, CDR2 FQGTGA. The ends were cut back, 5 bases at V and 0 bases at J, with 14 bases in the middle. CDR3 DNA: TGTGCCAGCAGCCAAGAAGGAAGCCTCTCCTACGAGCAGTACTTC. It is translated as CASSQEGSLSYEQYF.

CDR3 coding DNA: TGTGCCAGCAGCCAAACTAGCGACAACTACGAGCAGTACTTC. Protein product: CASSQTSDNYEQYF. The J gene is TRBJ2-7, the V gene TRBV9; the match to TRBD2 covers 7 bases. CDR3 length: 14 residues. Germline V gene data show CDR1 as SGDLS and CDR2 as YYNGEE. Trimming took 4 bases from V and 3 from J; bases not matched to a gene: 7. The full variable domain, in which reference TRBV9 and TRBJ2-7 provide the parts outside the CDR3, is DSGVTQTPKHLITATGQRVTLRCSPRSGDLSVYWYQQSLDQGLQFLIQYYNGEERAKGNILERFSAQQFPDLHSELNLSSLELGDSALYFCASSQTSDNYEQYFGPGTRLTVT.

On this clone: Distinct nucleotide sequences in the sample also encode this CDR3. This chain's CDR3 is CASSYRTGEAFF. Written as DNA, the CDR3 is TGTGCCAGCAGTTACCGGACAGGTGAAGCTTTCTTT. The chain carries TRBV6-5 and TRBJ1-1, with TRBD1 matching over 7 bases. V lost 2 bases and J lost 7; bases outside the gene matches: 1. This CDR3 comprises 12 residues. Germline CDR1 reads MNHEY; CDR2 reads SVGAGI.

The CDR3 region is CASSHPQGEAFF. In DNA form, the CDR3 reads TGTGCCAGCAGTCACCCCCAGGGTGAAGCTTTCTTT. The J gene is TRBJ1-1, the V gene TRBV6-6, with D tentatively TRBD1 (5 bases). Trimming stripped 5 bases from V and 7 bases from J, with 11 bases between. Germline V gene data show CDR1 as MNHNY and CDR2 as SVGAGI (reference sequence). This CDR3 region has 12 residues.

The rearrangement joins TRBV6-1 to TRBJ1-4; D ambiguous. CDR3 length: 14 amino acids. V lost 6 bases and J lost 4, with 12 bases in between. Germline-derived CDR1 and CDR2 are MNHNS and SASEGT. The CDR3 bases are TGTGCCAGCAGGGACCAGATGAATAATGAAAAACTGTTTTTT. Translating it yields CASRDQMNNEKLFF.

The chain links TRBV30 to TRBJ1-2; D possibly corresponds to TRBD1 (6 bases). V shed 7 bases and J shed 4 bases, with 16 bases lying between them. CDR3 length equals 13 residues. CDR1 is GTSNPN, CDR2 SVGIG, per germline (reference sequence). CDR3 amino acids: CASRAGASYGYTF. The CDR3 DNA sequence: TGTGCCTCCCGGGCGGGGGCGAGCTATGGCTACACCTTC.

V and J are TRBV9 and TRBJ1-4, with no clear D. The CDR3 loop spans 14 amino acids. V was clipped by 1 base and J by 7 bases, with 11 bases between them. In germline, CDR1 is SGDLS, CDR2 YYNGEE. Written as DNA, the CDR3 is TGTGCCAGCAGCGTAACCTCCCGGGGTGAAAAACTGTTTTTT. This encodes CASSVTSRGEKLFF.

This chain links TRBV6-5 with TRBJ2-3; D gene ambiguous. The CDR3 is made up of 14 amino acids. Germline CDR1 is MNHEY and CDR2 is SVGAGI. V was pared by 1 base and J by 4 bases, with 9 bases between. The CDR3 DNA is TGTGCCAGCAGTTACTATCGATTACCAGATACGCAGTATTTT. Protein product: CASSYYRLPDTQYF.

This chain uses TRBV5-1 with TRBJ2-7; TRBD1 matches 7 bases. The germline CDR1 and CDR2 sequences are SGHRS and YFSETQ. The trim removed 5 bases at V and 0 bases at J, leaving 8 bases unmatched. This CDR3 spans 15 amino acids. CDR3 in DNA: TGCGCCAGCAGTTCGGGACAGAAGTTCTCCTACGAGCAGTACTTC. Translation: CASSSGQKFSYEQYF.

V is TRBV29-1 and J is TRBJ2-7, with a tentative D call TRBD2 (6 bases). This CDR3 has 12 residues. Germline V gives CDR1 SQVTM, CDR2 ANQGSEA. The ends were cut back, 2 bases at V and 4 bases at J, with 9 bases in the middle. CDR3 nucleotide sequence: TGCAGCGTTGAATTGCGGGGTTACGAGCAGTACTTC. It yields the protein CSVELRGYEQYF.

The chain joins TRBV2 to TRBJ2-5; D is uncertain. Germline V gene sequence: CDR1 SNHLY, CDR2 FYNNEI. CDR3 length: 13 amino acids. V gave up 4 bases and J gave up 3 bases, with 9 bases separating them. The CDR3 sequence is CASSGLGKETQYF. The CDR3 DNA reads as TGTGCCAGCAGTGGTCTAGGGAAAGAGACCCAGTACTTC.

This clone has more than one count but fewer than ten. This sample includes further DNA sequences coding for the same CDR3. The chain combines TRBV29-1 with TRBJ1-2; D is uncertain. Trimming shortened V by 7 bases and J by 3 bases, and 6 bases separated the two germline ends. Germline V gene sequence: CDR1 SQVTM, CDR2 ANQGSEA. The length of the CDR3 is 10 residues. CDR3 residues: CSAGDYGYTF. The CDR3 DNA sequence: TGCAGCGCCGGGGACTATGGCTACACCTTC. The entire variable domain, with the rest obtained from reference TRBV29-1 and TRBJ1-2, is as follows: SAVISQKPSRDICQRGTSLTIQCQVDSQVTMMFWYRQQPGQSLTLIATANQGSEATYESGFVIDKFPISRPNLTFSTLTVSNMSPEDSSIYLCSAGDYGYTFGSGTRLTVV.

The J gene is TRBJ1-2, the V gene TRBV7-2, with TRBD1 matching 11 bases. The V gene end was trimmed by 5 bases and the J gene end by 4 bases; junction bases not matched to a gene: 6. The germline CDR1 and CDR2 sequences are SGHTA and FQGNSA. The CDR3 contains 15 residues. CDR3 DNA: TGTGCCAGCAGCAGAGGACAGGGGGCGGGCTATGGCTACACCTTC. This encodes CASSRGQGAGYGYTF.

The chain carries TRBV27 and TRBJ2-7, with 9 positions matching TRBD1. Germline CDR1 MNHEY, CDR2 SMNVEV (reference sequence). Losses at the gene ends were 5 bases for V and 0 bases for J; bases not matched to a gene: 5. The CDR3 has 15 residues. In nucleotides, the CDR3 is TGTGCCAGCAGTGGCGACAGGGGGGCCTCCTACGAGCAGTACTTC. It yields the protein CASSGDRGASYEQYF.

V usage is TRBV2 and J usage is TRBJ2-1; TRBD2 aligns across 8 bases. Trimming cost V 7 bases and J 9 bases; bases outside gene matches: 8. The CDR3 extends over 13 amino acids. Germline V CDR1 and CDR2: SNHLY, FYNNEI. CDR3 loop: CASTETAGVEQFF. Here the CDR3 DNA reads TGTGCCAGCACCGAAACAGCGGGGGTTGAGCAGTTCTTC. The full variable domain, with the rest looked up from reference TRBV2 and TRBJ2-1, is EPEVTQTPSHQVTQMGQEVILRCVPISNHLYFYWYRQILGQKVEFLVSFYNNEISEKSEIFDDQFSVERPDGSNFTLKIRSTKLEDSAMYFCASTETAGVEQFFGPGTRLTVL.

The gene calls are TRBV10-1 and TRBJ2-7; D is uncertain. Trimming pared 3 bases from V and 0 bases from J, leaving 9 bases between. Germline lookup yields CDR1 WNHNN and CDR2 SYGVQD (reference sequence). The CDR3 length is 14 residues. In DNA, the CDR3 is TGCGCCAGCAGTGATCCGGGCCGCTCCTACGAGCAGTACTTC. It is translated as CASSDPGRSYEQYF.

The CDR3 spells CASSNGLAYEQYF. In nucleotides, the CDR3 is TGTGCCAGCAGTAACGGGCTCGCCTACGAGCAGTACTTC. This chain joins TRBV28 and TRBJ2-7; no firm D call. This CDR3 comprises 13 residues. V was shortened by 5 bases and J by 2 bases, with 10 bases between the two germline ends. Germline CDR1 is MDHEN and CDR2 is SYDVKM.